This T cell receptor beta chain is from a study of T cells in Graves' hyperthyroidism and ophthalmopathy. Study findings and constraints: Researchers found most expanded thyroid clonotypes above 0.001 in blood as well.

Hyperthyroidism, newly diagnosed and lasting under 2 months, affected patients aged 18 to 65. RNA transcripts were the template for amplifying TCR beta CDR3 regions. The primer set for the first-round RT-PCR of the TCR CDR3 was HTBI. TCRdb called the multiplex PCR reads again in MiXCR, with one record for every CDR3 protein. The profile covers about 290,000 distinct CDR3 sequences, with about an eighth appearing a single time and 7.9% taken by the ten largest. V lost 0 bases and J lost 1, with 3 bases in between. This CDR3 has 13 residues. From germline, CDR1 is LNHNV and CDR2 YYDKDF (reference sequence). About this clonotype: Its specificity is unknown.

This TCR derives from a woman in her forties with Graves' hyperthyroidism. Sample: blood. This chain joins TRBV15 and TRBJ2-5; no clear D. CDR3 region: CATSRDVQETQYF. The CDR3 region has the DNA TGTGCCACCAGCAGAGATGTCCAAGAGACCCAGTACTTC. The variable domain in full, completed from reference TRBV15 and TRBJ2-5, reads DAMVIQNPRYQVTQFGKPVTLSCSQTLNHNVMYWYQQKSSQAPKLLFHYYDKDFNNEADTPDNFQSRRPNTSFCFLDIRSPGLGDTAMYLCATSRDVQETQYFGPGTRLLVL.